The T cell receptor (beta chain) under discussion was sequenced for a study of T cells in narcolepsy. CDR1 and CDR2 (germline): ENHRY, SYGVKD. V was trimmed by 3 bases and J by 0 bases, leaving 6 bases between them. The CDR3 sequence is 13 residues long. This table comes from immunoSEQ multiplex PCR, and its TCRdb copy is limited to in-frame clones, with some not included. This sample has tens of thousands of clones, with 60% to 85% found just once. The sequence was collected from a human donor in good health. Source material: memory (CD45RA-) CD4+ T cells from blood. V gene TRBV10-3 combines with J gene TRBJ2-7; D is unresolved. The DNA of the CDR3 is TGTGCCATCAGTGACCTTCTCTCCTACGAGCAGTACTTC. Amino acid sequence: CAISDLLSYEQYF.